The TCR beta chain under discussion was sequenced for a study of STAT5B mutations in CD4+ large granular lymphocyte leukemia. Healthy controls were blood donor buffy coats. As handled by the study authors: The detection floor for productive clonotype frequency was 2.59 x 10-5. TCRdb's copy holds only in-frame clones and misses some; the assay was immunoSEQ multiplex PCR. V and J calls and clone size come straight from that table; D and trimming were deduced from the DNA. There are around 23,000 clones in the sample; 79% occur only once, and 0.4% to 0.45% lies in the top ten. As for this clone: The antigen is unknown.

Study-wide points: No patients shared main leukemic clonotypes, though roughly 25% appeared at low frequency elsewhere. TRBV06-family usage was enriched in top patient clones (8/27) versus controls (2/35).

The CDR3 consists of 14 residues. CDR1 GTSNPN and CDR2 SVGIG come from the germline V gene (reference sequence). Trimming stripped 3 bases from V and 6 bases from J, with 15 bases between. The origin of this receptor is a human donor in good health. Material: CD4+ T cells from blood buffy coats. The chain links TRBV30 to TRBJ1-5, with D hard to call. The CDR3 here is CAWRGSSESQPQHF. CDR3 in DNA: TGTGCCTGGAGAGGGTCGTCGGAAAGTCAGCCCCAGCATTTT.